Presented here are 22 T cell receptor beta chains from one specimen sequenced in a study of shared clonotypes between healthy human individuals. Clones were sequenced by immunoSEQ multiplex PCR, and TCRdb holds only the in-frame ones, with some missing. Of roughly 2 million clones listed, approximately 95% are singletons. Sequenced sample: naive CD4+ T cells sorted from blood. Subset in this sample: CD45RA+ positively selected. These receptors were obtained from a man younger than 35 in good health.

The chain links TRBV19 to TRBJ2-7; possible D gene TRBD1, 6 bases. V gave up 5 bases and J gave up 0 bases, with 11 bases separating them. CDR3 length equals 14 residues. Germline values: CDR1 LNHDA, CDR2 SQIVND (reference sequence). The chain's CDR3 is CASSSGHGSYEQYF. DNA of the CDR3: TGTGCCAGTAGTTCGGGACACGGCTCCTACGAGCAGTACTTC.

In the case of this clone: Other DNA sequences in the sample encode the same CDR3. The genes are TRBV6-6 and TRBJ2-1; TRBD2 might be the D (6 bases). Trimming pared 3 bases from V and 9 bases from J, leaving 9 bases between. The V gene's germline CDR1 is MNHNY and CDR2 SVGAGI (reference sequence). This CDR3 has 12 residues. The CDR3 nucleotides are TGTGCCAGCAGTTATGCGGGGAGTGAGCAGTTCTTC. It specifies CASSYAGSEQFF.

The chain couples TRBV25-1 to TRBJ2-5; D is perhaps TRBD1 (5 bases). Germline loops: CDR1 MGHDK, CDR2 SYGVNS. V lost 6 bases and J lost 5, with 10 bases in between. The CDR3 is 12 residues long. The DNA for the CDR3 is TGTGCCAGCAGCCTGACAGCGGAGACCCAGTACTTC. Encoded protein: CASSLTAETQYF.

This chain joins TRBV6-5 and TRBJ1-3; D is possibly TRBD1 (5 bases). There are 15 residues in the CDR3. Trimming took 6 bases from V and 4 from J, leaving 16 bases between them. Germline V CDR1 and CDR2: MNHEY, SVGAGI. The CDR3 nucleotides are TGTGCCAGCAGCGGGACCGAATATAGAGGAAACACCATATATTTT. The encoded protein is CASSGTEYRGNTIYF.

This chain links TRBV7-2 with TRBJ2-7; D might be TRBD1 or TRBD2, each matching 5 bases. The germline CDR1 and CDR2 sequences are SGHTA and FQGNSA. V was pared by 5 bases and J by 0 bases, with 17 bases between. The CDR3 consists of 16 residues. DNA for the CDR3: TGTGCCAGCAGCACTCCGGGACCGAGGAGCTCCTACGAGCAGTACTTC. The encoded protein is CASSTPGPRSSYEQYF.

J is TRBJ2-7 and V is TRBV19; D possibly uses TRBD1 or TRBD2 (5 bases each). V was pared by 3 bases and J by 3 bases, with 18 bases between. This CDR3 has 16 residues. CDR1 is LNHDA and CDR2 is SQIVND in the germline V gene (reference sequence). CDR3 sequence: CASSMPDGDQSYEQYF. The CDR3 DNA reads as TGTGCCAGTAGTATGCCCGACGGGGACCAAAGCTACGAGCAGTACTTC.

The chain carries TRBV7-3 and TRBJ2-3; 8 positions match TRBD1. Germline loops: CDR1 SGHTA, CDR2 FQGTGA. CDR3 size: 15 residues. J was trimmed by 1 base and V by 5 bases; bases with no gene match: 5. The CDR3 coding sequence is TGTGCCAGCAGCGAACAGGGGGGAGGCACAGATACGCAGTATTTT. This gives the protein CASSEQGGGTDTQYF.

This clone was observed many times. The chain employs TRBV10-3 and TRBJ2-7, with D maybe TRBD2 (6 bases). The CDR3 has 13 amino acids. Trimming pared 6 bases from V and 5 bases from J, leaving 14 bases between. Germline CDR1 ENHRY, CDR2 SYGVKD. The CDR3 region is CAIRLGGDDEQYF. The CDR3 nucleotides read TGTGCCATCAGGCTGGGCGGGGATGACGAGCAGTACTTC.

The chain joins TRBV5-1 to TRBJ2-1; perhaps TRBD1 as D (6 bases). Deletions cut 0 bases from V and 4 bases from J, with 14 bases between. CDR3 length: 16 amino acids. Germline CDR1 SGHRS, CDR2 YFSETQ. Written as DNA, the CDR3 is TGCGCCAGCAGCTTGGGGGGCGCTGGGACATACAATGAGCAGTTCTTC. Translation: CASSLGGAGTYNEQFF.

V and J are TRBV6-5 and TRBJ2-7; a possible D gene is TRBD1 (5 bases). Germline CDR1 is MNHEY and CDR2 is SVGAGI. The CDR3 has 13 amino acids. Trimming removed 8 bases from V and 3 bases from J, with 14 bases in between. In DNA form, the CDR3 reads TGTGCCAGCTCCCAGGGTCCCCTCTACGAGCAGTACTTC. Translated: CASSQGPLYEQYF.

This clone was seen just once. The chain has TRBV6-1 and TRBJ2-1; TRBD2 aligns across 10 bases. Germline lookup yields CDR1 MNHNS and CDR2 SASEGT. Trimming removed 8 bases from V and 10 bases from J; junction bases left unmatched: 11. CDR3 length equals 14 residues. For the CDR3, the DNA is TGTGCCAGCCCTAAGGGGGGACTAGCGACCGAGCAGTTCTTC. Residues: CASPKGGLATEQFF.

The J gene is TRBJ2-6, the V gene TRBV5-6, with D unclear. This CDR3 is 17 amino acids long. Trimming took off 2 bases at V and 0 bases at J, with 12 bases between the two ends. Germline CDR1 is SGHDT and CDR2 is YYEEEE. CDR3 nucleotides: TGTGCCAGCAGCTTCCGTTTGTGGGCCTCTGGGGCCAACGTCCTGACTTTC. Translating gives CASSFRLWASGANVLTF.

V gene TRBV27 combines with J gene TRBJ1-6; 9 bases align to TRBD1. The CDR3 covers 14 residues. V gave up 7 bases and J gave up 9 bases; unmatched junction bases: 7. Germline V gene data show CDR1 as MNHEY and CDR2 as SMNVEV (reference sequence). CDR3 residues: CASTRDRDISPLHF. CDR3 DNA sequence: TGTGCCAGCACCCGGGACAGGGATATTTCACCCCTCCACTTT.

This clone was observed once. DNA for the CDR3: TGCAGTGCCAGTCTAGCCCGCGAGCAGTACTTC. Protein product: CSASLAREQYF. This rearrangement joins TRBV20-1 to TRBJ2-7; tentative D call: TRBD2 (5 bases). The ends were cut back, 6 bases at V and 6 bases at J, with 12 bases in the middle. This CDR3 region has 11 residues. Germline V gives CDR1 DFQATT, CDR2 SNEGSKA (reference sequence).

The gene calls are TRBV9 and TRBJ2-1; D gene uncertain. Germline CDR1 and CDR2: SGDLS and YYNGEE. The CDR3 runs to 14 residues. Trimming took off 5 bases at V and 3 bases at J, with 12 bases between the two ends. CDR3: CASSPQDVYNEQFF. CDR3 nucleotides: TGTGCCAGCAGTCCTCAAGACGTCTACAATGAGCAGTTCTTC.

The chain uses TRBV7-9 and TRBJ2-3; 8 bases agree with TRBD1. This CDR3 comprises 17 residues. After removal of 2 bases from V and 3 bases from J, the junction contained 10 bases not matched to a gene. Germline CDR1 and CDR2: SEHNR and FQNEAQ (reference sequence). In DNA, the CDR3 is TGTGCCAGCAGCTTAATTTATGGACAGGGAACAACAGATACGCAGTATTTT. Translation: CASSLIYGQGTTDTQYF.

This clone appeared a few times. As DNA, the CDR3 is TGTGCCAGCAGCTTTAAAGGGGCCTATGGCTACACCTTC. It encodes CASSFKGAYGYTF. V and J are TRBV11-2 and TRBJ1-2, with a tentative D call TRBD1 (5 bases). CDR1 SGHAT and CDR2 FQNNGV come from the germline V gene. V lost 3 bases, J lost 4 bases, and 9 bases lay in between. The CDR3 spans 13 residues.

The rearrangement joins TRBV28 to TRBJ2-1; D is ambiguous. Between the trimmed V and J ends, which lost 5 bases and 8 bases, there was a span of 7 bases. CDR3 length: 11 residues. Germline CDR1 MDHEN, CDR2 SYDVKM. CDR3 sequence: CASSPRYEQFF. The CDR3 coding sequence is TGTGCCAGCAGTCCACGTTATGAGCAGTTCTTC.

The CDR3 DNA is TGTGCTAGTGGTTTGGACACCGGGGAGCTGTTTTTT. Translated: CASGLDTGELFF. The chain links TRBV12-5 to TRBJ2-2, with D unclear. Trimming shortened V by 1 base and J by 3 bases, and 0 bases separated the two germline ends. The CDR3 extends over 12 amino acids. Germline V CDR1 and CDR2: LGHNT, FRNRAP.

The chain combines TRBV30 with TRBJ1-3; D possibly corresponds to TRBD1 (5 bases). The CDR3 runs 13 residues. Trimming left V 4 bases short and J 0 bases short, with 7 bases between. The V gene's germline CDR1 is GTSNPN and CDR2 SVGIG (reference sequence). The CDR3 bases are TGTGCCTGGACGGACAACTCTGGAAACACCATATATTTT. It yields the protein CAWTDNSGNTIYF.

This rearrangement joins TRBV25-1 to TRBJ2-1; possible D gene TRBD2, 6 bases. V was shortened by 1 base and J by 7 bases, with 17 bases between the two germline ends. Germline lookup yields CDR1 MGHDK and CDR2 SYGVNS. The CDR3 spans 16 residues. Here the CDR3 reads CASSELDGSNWNEQFF. CDR3 bases: TGTGCCAGCAGTGAATTGGACGGGAGCAATTGGAATGAGCAGTTCTTC. Full variable domain (missing parts from reference TRBV25-1 and TRBJ2-1): EADIYQTPRYLVIGTGKKITLECSQTMGHDKMYWYQQDPGMELHLIHYSYGVNSTEKGDLSSESTVSRIRTEHFPLTLESARPSHTSQYLCASSELDGSNWNEQFFGPGTRLTVL.

The chain uses TRBV5-1 and TRBJ2-1; TRBD2 agrees at 8 bases. Germline CDR1 and CDR2: SGHRS and YFSETQ. V lost 4 bases, J lost 10 bases, and 13 bases stayed unmatched. The CDR3 sequence is 15 residues long. CDR3 in amino acids: CASSPIAGTRLEQFF. DNA of the CDR3: TGCGCCAGCAGCCCCATAGCGGGGACGCGGCTGGAGCAGTTCTTC.